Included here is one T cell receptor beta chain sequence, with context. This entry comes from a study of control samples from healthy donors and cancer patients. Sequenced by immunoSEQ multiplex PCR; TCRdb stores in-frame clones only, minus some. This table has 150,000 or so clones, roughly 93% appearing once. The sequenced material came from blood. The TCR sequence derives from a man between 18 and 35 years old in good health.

This CDR3 is CASSFEDRGRVWDEQYF. Written as DNA, the CDR3 is TGTGCCAGCAGTTTCGAGGACAGGGGCCGGGTTTGGGACGAGCAGTACTTC. The rearrangement joins TRBV28 to TRBJ2-7; 9 nucleotides align to TRBD1. V dropped 3 bases and J dropped 5; count of bases not matched to a gene: 14. Germline lookup yields CDR1 MDHEN and CDR2 SYDVKM. There are 17 residues in the CDR3.